Shown below are 7 T cell receptor beta chains from a single sample sequenced in a study of cytomegalovirus exposure and HLA in healthy donors. PCR primers comprised 60 Vbeta and 13 Jbeta primers. Some clones are missing from TCRdb's copy, which holds only in-frame ones; the method was immunoSEQ multiplex PCR. The sample includes approximately 260,000 clones, almost 85% of them seen just once. Specimen: PBMCs. Source of these receptors: a woman aged 40-49 years in good health and CMV-seropositive.

The CDR3, as DNA: TGTGCCAGCAGTTCTAGCCTCTCCGAGCAGTACTTC. Translating gives CASSSSLSEQYF. The J gene is TRBJ2-7, the V gene TRBV7-9, with D tentatively TRBD2 (5 bases). V was trimmed by 6 bases and J by 6 bases, leaving 12 bases between them. Germline-derived CDR1 and CDR2 are SEHNR and FQNEAQ (reference sequence). The CDR3 sequence is 12 residues long.

There are a few counts of this clone. This CDR3 is CASSITADNNSPLHF. The CDR3 coding sequence is TGTGCCAGTAGTATAACGGCAGACAATAATTCACCCCTCCACTTT. The V and J genes are TRBV19 and TRBJ1-6; D ambiguous. With 2 bases removed from V and 5 bases from J, the gap between germline ends came to 10 bases. This CDR3 contains 15 residues. Germline V gives CDR1 LNHDA, CDR2 SQIVND (reference sequence).

The V gene is TRBV7-2, the J gene TRBJ2-5, with TRBD2 identical over 8 bases. TRBJ2-7 explains the end of the DNA better; the J call may be wrong. The CDR3 length is 14 residues. CDR1 and CDR2 (germline): SGHTA, FQGNSA. DNA of the CDR3: TGTGCCAGCAGCTCCGGGACTAGCTCCTACGAGCAGTACTTC. It translates to CASSSGTSSYEQYF.

J is TRBJ2-2 and V is TRBV11-3; 7 positions match TRBD1. Germline lookup yields CDR1 SGHNT and CDR2 YENEEA. With 5 bases clipped from V and 0 bases from J, the junction kept 6 bases outside the gene matches. This CDR3 is 16 amino acids long. DNA for the CDR3: TGTGCCAGCAGCCTTGACGGGACAGCGAACACCGGGGAGCTGTTTTTT. It specifies CASSLDGTANTGELFF.

This chain connects TRBV30 to TRBJ2-2; TRBD2 matches 9 bases. The CDR3 has 15 amino acids. Germline V CDR1 and CDR2: GTSNPN, SVGIG (reference sequence). Unmatched junction bases numbered 8, after V lost 3 bases and J lost 6 bases. As DNA, the CDR3 is TGTGCCTGGAGAGGGCGGGAGGGCCCCGCCGGGGAGCTGTTTTTT. Translating gives CAWRGREGPAGELFF.

V usage is TRBV28 and J usage is TRBJ1-2, with TRBD1 as a possible D gene (6 bases). Trimming removed 8 bases at V and 8 bases at J, with 24 bases between. CDR3 size: 15 residues. CDR1 and CDR2 (germline): MDHEN, SYDVKM. The CDR3 nucleotides read TGTGCCAGCCTGAGGTCAGGGGCGAGTCGTGGGGGCTACACCTTC. Protein product: CASLRSGASRGGYTF.

CDR3 nucleotide sequence: TGTGCCAGCAGCTTTTTAGCGGGAAGGAGAGAGCAGTACTTC. Translated, it gives CASSFLAGRREQYF. The genes are TRBV11-3 and TRBJ2-7; 8 nucleotides match TRBD2. With V trimmed by 3 bases and J by 7 bases, 8 bases remained unmatched. The CDR3 loop spans 14 amino acids. Germline V lookup: CDR1 SGHNT, CDR2 YENEEA.